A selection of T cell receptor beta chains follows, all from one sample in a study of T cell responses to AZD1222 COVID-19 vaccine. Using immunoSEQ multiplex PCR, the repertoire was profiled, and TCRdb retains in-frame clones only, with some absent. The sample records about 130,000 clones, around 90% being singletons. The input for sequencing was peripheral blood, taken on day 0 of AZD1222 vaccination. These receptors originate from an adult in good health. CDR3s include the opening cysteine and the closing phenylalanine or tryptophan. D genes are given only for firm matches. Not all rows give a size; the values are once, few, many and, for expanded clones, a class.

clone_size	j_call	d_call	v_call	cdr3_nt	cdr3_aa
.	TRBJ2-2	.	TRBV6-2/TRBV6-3	TGTGCCAGCAGTAAACAGGGTTCCGGGGAGCTGTTTTTT	CASSKQGSGELFF
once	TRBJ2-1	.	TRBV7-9	TGTGCCAGCAGCCGTACAGGGTTGTCCTACAATGAGCAGTTCTTC	CASSRTGLSYNEQFF
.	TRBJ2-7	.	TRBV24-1	TGTGCCACCAGTGATTTCGGCGAGCAGTACTTC	CATSDFGEQYF
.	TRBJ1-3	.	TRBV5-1	TGCGCCAGCAGCTTAGGACTCGACTCTGGAAACACCATATATTTT	CASSLGLDSGNTIYF
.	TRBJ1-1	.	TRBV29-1	TGCAGCGTTCCACACGGTGAAGCTTTCTTT	CSVPHGEAFF
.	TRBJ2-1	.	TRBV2	TGTGCCAGCAGCGAAGACATTTCGTTTAAGTTCTTC	CASSEDISFKFF
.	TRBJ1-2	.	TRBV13	TGTGCCAGCAGCCTAGAGGCGGGCTATGGCTACACCTTC	CASSLEAGYGYTF
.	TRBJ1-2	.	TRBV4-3	TGCGCCAGCAGCCAAGATTTGGGGGGAGGTGGCTACACCTTC	CASSQDLGGGGYTF
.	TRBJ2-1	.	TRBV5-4	TGTGCCAGCAGCTTCCGGTCCTACAATGAGCAGTTCTTC	CASSFRSYNEQFF
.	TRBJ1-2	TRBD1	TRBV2	TGTGCCAGCAGTATGACAGGGGGGGGCTATGGCTACACCTTC	CASSMTGGGYGYTF
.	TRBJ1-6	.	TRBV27	TGTGCCAGTGGACAGCTATATAATTCACCCCTCCACTTT	CASGQLYNSPLHF
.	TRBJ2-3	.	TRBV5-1	TGCGCCAGCAGCCAGAACACAGATACGCAGTATTTT	CASSQNTDTQYF
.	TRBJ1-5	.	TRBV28	TGTGCCAGCAGTTTGGGGGGTGACAGGTTTGGGAAGCCCCAGCATTTT	CASSLGGDRFGKPQHF
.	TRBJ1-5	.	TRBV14	TGTGCCAGCAGCCAAGGCGGCTCCGTTGACAATCAGCCCCAGCATTTT	CASSQGGSVDNQPQHF
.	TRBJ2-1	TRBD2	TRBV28	TGTGCCAGCTCCACAGTGGGGGGGACTTTCTTTTCCTACAATGAGCAGTTCTTC	CASSTVGGTFFSYNEQFF
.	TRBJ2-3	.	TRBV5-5	TGTGCCAGCAGCTTCCGGCAGTCTCTCACAGATACGCAGTATTTT	CASSFRQSLTDTQYF
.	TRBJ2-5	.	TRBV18	TGTGCCAGCTCACCCAGGGTCCAAGAGACCCAGTACTTC	CASSPRVQETQYF
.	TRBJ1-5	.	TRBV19	TGTGCCAGTATTATGCCAGGAAAACGCAATCAGCCCCAGCATTTT	CASIMPGKRNQPQHF
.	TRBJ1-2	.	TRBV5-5	TGTGCCAGCAGCTTGGTTTCTACGAGACACCCCTCTAATTACTATGGCTACACCTTC	CASSLVSTRHPSNYYGYTF
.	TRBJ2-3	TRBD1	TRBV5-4	TGTGCCAGCAGCCTCCGGACAGGGAGGTTTGGAACAGATACGCAGTATTTT	CASSLRTGRFGTDTQYF
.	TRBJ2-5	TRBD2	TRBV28	TGTGCCAGCAGCCTCTCCGGGACTAGCGCGTTCGGGGGAGAGACCCAGTACTTC	CASSLSGTSAFGGETQYF
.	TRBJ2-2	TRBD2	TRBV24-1	TGTGCCACCAGTGGTGCGACTAGCGGGAGTTCGGGGGCCGGGGAGCTGTTTTTT	CATSGATSGSSGAGELFF
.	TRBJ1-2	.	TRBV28	TGTGCCAGCACTGGACCTTTTGCCTATGGCTACACCTTC	CASTGPFAYGYTF
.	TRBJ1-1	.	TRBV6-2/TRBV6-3	TGTGCCAGCAGCCGAGATCGGGTTCTCACCACTGAAGCTTTCTTT	CASSRDRVLTTEAFF
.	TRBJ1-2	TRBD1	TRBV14	TGTGCCAGCAGCCAATCCGGGACAGGGGGTGTCTACACCTTC	CASSQSGTGGVYTF
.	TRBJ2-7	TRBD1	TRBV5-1	TGCGCCAGCAGCTTGATACAGGGGAATGGAGAGCAGTACTTC	CASSLIQGNGEQYF
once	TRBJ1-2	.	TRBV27	TGTGCCAGCAGTTTGAACCCATCCGATGGCTACACCTTC	CASSLNPSDGYTF
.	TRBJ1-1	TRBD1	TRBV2	TGTGCCAGAGACAGGGGGATGGGTACTGAAGCTTTCTTT	CARDRGMGTEAFF
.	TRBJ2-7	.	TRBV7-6	TGTGCCAGCAGCTTAGGTCCAGGGACTCGCGAGCAGTACTTC	CASSLGPGTREQYF
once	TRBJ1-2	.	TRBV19	TGTGCCAGTCAGGCCGGGGACGTCAACTATGGCTACACCTTC	CASQAGDVNYGYTF
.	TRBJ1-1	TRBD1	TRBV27	TGTGCCAGCAGTTCCGACAGGGGATACACTGAAGCTTTCTTT	CASSSDRGYTEAFF
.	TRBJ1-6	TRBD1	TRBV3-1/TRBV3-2	TGTGCCAGCAGCCATAGGACAGGGGCCGATAATTCACCCCTCCACTTT	CASSHRTGADNSPLHF
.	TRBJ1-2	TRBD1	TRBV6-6	TGTGCCAGCAGTCCATTGGGACAGGGGGCTATTAACTATGGCTACACCTTC	CASSPLGQGAINYGYTF
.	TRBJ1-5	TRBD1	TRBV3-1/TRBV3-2	TGTGCCAGCAAGGCCGGAACAGGGGATCAGCCCCAGCATTTT	CASKAGTGDQPQHF
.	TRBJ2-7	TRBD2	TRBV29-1	TGCAGCGTCCACGGGGGGGTAGAGCAGTACTTC	CSVHGGVEQYF
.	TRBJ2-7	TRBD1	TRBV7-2	TGTGCCAGCAGCTTAGGGGCAGGGGGAACCTACGAGCAGTACTTC	CASSLGAGGTYEQYF
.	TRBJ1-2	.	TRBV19	TGTGCCAGTACCCCTTCGGAGGGTTCCGGCTATGGCTACACCTTC	CASTPSEGSGYGYTF
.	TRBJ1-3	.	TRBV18	TGTGCCAGCTCACCAGCAGCCTATGGAAACACCATATATTTT	CASSPAAYGNTIYF
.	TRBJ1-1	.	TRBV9	TGTGCCAGCAGCGTAGTAACGGCGACTGAAGCTTTCTTT	CASSVVTATEAFF
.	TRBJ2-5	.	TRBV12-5	TGTGCTAGTGGTTTGGCCCGTTCAGGACGAGCCGAAGAGACCCAGTACTTC	CASGLARSGRAEETQYF
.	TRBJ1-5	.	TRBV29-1	TGCAGCGTTGAAGGTAGGGAAGGGCAGCCCCAGCATTTT	CSVEGREGQPQHF
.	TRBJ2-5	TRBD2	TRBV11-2	TGTGCCAGCAGCGCCCGTTTTAGCGGGAGGGAAGAGACCCAGTACTTC	CASSARFSGREETQYF
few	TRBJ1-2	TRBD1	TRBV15	TGTGCCACCAGCAGGGGGGGGACAGACTATGGCTACACCTTC	CATSRGGTDYGYTF
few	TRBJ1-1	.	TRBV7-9	TGTGCCAGCAGCCAAGACACTGAAGCTTTCTTT	CASSQDTEAFF
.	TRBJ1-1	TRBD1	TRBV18	TGTGCCAGCTCAGCTACAGGGGGCACTGAAGCTTTCTTT	CASSATGGTEAFF
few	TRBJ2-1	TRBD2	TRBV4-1	TGCGCCAGCAGCCAAGAAGGAGCGGGGGTTAATTCGCAGTTCTTC	CASSQEGAGVNSQFF
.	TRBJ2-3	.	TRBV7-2	TGTGCCAGCACCTCAACGTTCGGAAATACGCAGTATTTT	CASTSTFGNTQYF
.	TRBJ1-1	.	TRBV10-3	TGTGCCACCCGGTTGGGGGCGGATAACAGTGAAGCTTTCTTT	CATRLGADNSEAFF
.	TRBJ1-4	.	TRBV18	TGTGCCAGCTCACCACCTGGGTCGAAGGGTGAAAAACTGTTTTTT	CASSPPGSKGEKLFF
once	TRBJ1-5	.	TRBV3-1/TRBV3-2	TGTGCCAGCGGATCCCGAGGTGGCAATCAGCCCCAGCATTTT	CASGSRGGNQPQHF